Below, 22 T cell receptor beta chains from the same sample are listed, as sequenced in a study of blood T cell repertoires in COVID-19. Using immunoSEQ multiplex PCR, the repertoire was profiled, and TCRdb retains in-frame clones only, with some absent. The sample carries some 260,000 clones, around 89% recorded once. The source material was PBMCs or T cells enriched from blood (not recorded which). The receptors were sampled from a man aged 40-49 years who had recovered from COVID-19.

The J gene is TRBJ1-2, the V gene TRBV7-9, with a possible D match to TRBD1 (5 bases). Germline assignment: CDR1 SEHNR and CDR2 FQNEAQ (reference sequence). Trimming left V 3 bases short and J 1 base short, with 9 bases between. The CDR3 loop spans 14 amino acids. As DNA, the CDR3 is TGTGCCAGCAGCTTCGACAGTCTTAACTATGGCTACACCTTC. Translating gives CASSFDSLNYGYTF.

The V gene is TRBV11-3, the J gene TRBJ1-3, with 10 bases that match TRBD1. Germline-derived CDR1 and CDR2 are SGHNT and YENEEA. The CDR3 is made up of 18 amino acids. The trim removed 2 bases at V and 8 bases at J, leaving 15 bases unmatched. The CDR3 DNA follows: TGTGCCAGCAGCTTACCCCACGAGGACAGGGGGAATTCTGACACCATATATTTT. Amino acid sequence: CASSLPHEDRGNSDTIYF. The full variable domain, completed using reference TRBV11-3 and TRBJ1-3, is EAGVVQSPRYKIIEKKQPVAFWCNPISGHNTLYWYLQNLGQGPELLIRYENEEAVDDSQLPKDRFSAERLKGVDSTLKIQPAELGDSAVYLCASSLPHEDRGNSDTIYFGEGSWLTVV.

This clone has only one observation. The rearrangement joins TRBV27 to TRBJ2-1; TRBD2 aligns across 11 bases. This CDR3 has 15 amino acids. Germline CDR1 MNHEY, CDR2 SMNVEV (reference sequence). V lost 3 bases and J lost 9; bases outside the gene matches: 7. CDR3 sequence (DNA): TGTGCCAGCAGTTTCCTTAGCGGGAGGGCCGTTGAGCAGTTCTTC. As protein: CASSFLSGRAVEQFF.

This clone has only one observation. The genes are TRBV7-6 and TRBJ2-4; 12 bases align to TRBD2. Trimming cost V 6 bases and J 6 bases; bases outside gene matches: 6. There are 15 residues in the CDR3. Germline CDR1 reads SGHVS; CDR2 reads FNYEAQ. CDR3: CASSLAGGRGNIQYF. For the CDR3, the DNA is TGTGCCAGCAGTCTAGCGGGAGGGCGCGGAAACATTCAGTACTTC.

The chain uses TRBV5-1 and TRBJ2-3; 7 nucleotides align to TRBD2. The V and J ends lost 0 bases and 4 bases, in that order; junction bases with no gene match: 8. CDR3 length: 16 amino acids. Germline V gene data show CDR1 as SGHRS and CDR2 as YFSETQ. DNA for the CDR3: TGCGCCAGCAGCTTGGGAGGGAGGGCCGCGGCAGATACGCAGTATTTT. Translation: CASSLGGRAAADTQYF.

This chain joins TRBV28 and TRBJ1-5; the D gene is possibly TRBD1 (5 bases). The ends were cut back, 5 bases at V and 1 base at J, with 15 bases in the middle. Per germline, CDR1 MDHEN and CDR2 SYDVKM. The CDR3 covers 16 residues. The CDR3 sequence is CASSPAGDPSNQPQHF. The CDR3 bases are TGTGCCAGCAGTCCCGCGGGGGATCCGAGCAATCAGCCCCAGCATTTT.

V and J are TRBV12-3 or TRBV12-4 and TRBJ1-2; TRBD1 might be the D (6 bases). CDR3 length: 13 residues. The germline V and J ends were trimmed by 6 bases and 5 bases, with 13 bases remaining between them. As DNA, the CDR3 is TGTGCCAGCAGCTCCGGACAGTTGTATGGCTACACCTTC. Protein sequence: CASSSGQLYGYTF.

The CDR3, as DNA: TGTGCCAGCAGCTTAGGGGGGGGAAATTCACCCCTCCACTTT. Residues: CASSLGGGNSPLHF. The rearrangement uses TRBV7-9 and TRBJ1-6, with a possible D match to TRBD1 (5 bases). Germline V gene lookup returns CDR1 SEHNR and CDR2 FQNEAQ (reference sequence). The CDR3 consists of 14 residues. The V gene lost 1 base and the J gene lost 7 bases, with 8 bases spanning the gap.

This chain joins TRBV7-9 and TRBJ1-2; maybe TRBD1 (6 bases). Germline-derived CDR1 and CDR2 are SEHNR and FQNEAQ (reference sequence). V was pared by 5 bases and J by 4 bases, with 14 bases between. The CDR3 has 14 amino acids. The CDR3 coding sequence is TGTGCCAGCAGCCCAGGGGCAGGTCTCTATGGCTACACCTTC. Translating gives CASSPGAGLYGYTF.

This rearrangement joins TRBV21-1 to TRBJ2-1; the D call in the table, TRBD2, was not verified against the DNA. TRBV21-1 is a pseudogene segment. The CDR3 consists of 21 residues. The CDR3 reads CASSTPGRGQGRLAGVNEQFF. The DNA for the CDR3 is TGTGCCAGCAGCACCCCTGGCAGGGGACAGGGGAGACTAGCGGGAGTAAATGAGCAGTTCTTC.

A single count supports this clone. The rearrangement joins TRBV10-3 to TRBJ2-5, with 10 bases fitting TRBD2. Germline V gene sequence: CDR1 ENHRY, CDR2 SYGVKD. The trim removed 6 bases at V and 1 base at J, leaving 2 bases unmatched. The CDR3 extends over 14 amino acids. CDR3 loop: CAIRASGGQETQYF. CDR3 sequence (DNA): TGTGCCATCAGGGCTAGCGGGGGCCAAGAGACCCAGTACTTC.

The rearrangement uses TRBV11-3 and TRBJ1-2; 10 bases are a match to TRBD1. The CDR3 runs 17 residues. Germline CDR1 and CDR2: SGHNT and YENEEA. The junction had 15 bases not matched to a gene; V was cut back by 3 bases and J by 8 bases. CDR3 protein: CASSFGRDRGVPRGYTF. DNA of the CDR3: TGTGCCAGCAGCTTCGGCCGGGACAGGGGCGTCCCGCGGGGCTACACCTTC. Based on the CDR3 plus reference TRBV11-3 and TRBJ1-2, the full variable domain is EAGVVQSPRYKIIEKKQPVAFWCNPISGHNTLYWYLQNLGQGPELLIRYENEEAVDDSQLPKDRFSAERLKGVDSTLKIQPAELGDSAVYLCASSFGRDRGVPRGYTFGSGTRLTVV.

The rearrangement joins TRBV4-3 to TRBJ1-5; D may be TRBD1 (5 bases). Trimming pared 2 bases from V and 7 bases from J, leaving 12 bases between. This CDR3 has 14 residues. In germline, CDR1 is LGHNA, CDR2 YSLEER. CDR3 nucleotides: TGCGCCAGCAGCCAAATTAGCAGGGCCCAGCCCCAGCATTTT. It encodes CASSQISRAQPQHF.

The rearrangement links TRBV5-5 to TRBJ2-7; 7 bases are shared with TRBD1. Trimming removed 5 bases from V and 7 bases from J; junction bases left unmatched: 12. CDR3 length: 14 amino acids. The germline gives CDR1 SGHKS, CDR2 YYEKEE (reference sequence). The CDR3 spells CASSRQGLVEEQYF. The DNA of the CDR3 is TGTGCCAGCAGTCGACAGGGTTTAGTAGAGGAGCAGTACTTC. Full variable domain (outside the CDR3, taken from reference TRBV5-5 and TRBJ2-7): DAGVTQSPTHLIKTRGQQVTLRCSPISGHKSVSWYQQVLGQGPQFIFQYYEKEERGRGNFPDRFSARQFPNYSSELNVNALLLGDSALYLCASSRQGLVEEQYFGPGTRLTVT.

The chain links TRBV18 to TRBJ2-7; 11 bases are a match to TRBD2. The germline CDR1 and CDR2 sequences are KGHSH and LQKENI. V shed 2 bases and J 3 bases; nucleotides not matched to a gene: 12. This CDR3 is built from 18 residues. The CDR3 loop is CASSPGSGRAGFIYEQYF. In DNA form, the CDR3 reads TGTGCCAGCTCACCAGGTAGCGGGAGGGCCGGTTTTATCTACGAGCAGTACTTC.

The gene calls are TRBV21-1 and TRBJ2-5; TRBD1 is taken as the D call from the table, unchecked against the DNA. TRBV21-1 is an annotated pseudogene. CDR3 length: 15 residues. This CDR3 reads CASSKVRRAQETQYF. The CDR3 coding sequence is TGTGCCAGCAGCAAGGTGCGCAGGGCCCAAGAGACCCAGTACTTC.

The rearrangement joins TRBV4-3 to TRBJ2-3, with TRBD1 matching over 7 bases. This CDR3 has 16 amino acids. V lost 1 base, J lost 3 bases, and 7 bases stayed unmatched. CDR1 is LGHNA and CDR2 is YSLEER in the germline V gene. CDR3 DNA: TGCGCCAGCAGCCAAGGACCCCGGGACAGAACAGATACGCAGTATTTT. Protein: CASSQGPRDRTDTQYF.

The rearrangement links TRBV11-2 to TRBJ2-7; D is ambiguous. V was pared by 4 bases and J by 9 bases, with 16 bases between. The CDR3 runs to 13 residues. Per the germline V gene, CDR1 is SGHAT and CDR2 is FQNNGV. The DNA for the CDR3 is TGTGCCAGCAGCTCCCCGATGAGTAACGCGCAGTACTTC. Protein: CASSSPMSNAQYF.

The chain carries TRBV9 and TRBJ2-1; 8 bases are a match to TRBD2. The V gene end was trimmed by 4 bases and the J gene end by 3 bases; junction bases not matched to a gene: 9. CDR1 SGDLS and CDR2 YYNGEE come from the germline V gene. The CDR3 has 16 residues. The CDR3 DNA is TGTGCCAGCAGCCTGCGGACTAGCTTCAACTACAATGAGCAGTTCTTC. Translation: CASSLRTSFNYNEQFF. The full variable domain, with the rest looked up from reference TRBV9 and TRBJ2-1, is DSGVTQTPKHLITATGQRVTLRCSPRSGDLSVYWYQQSLDQGLQFLIQYYNGEERAKGNILERFSAQQFPDLHSELNLSSLELGDSALYFCASSLRTSFNYNEQFFGPGTRLTVL.

The CDR3 sequence: CASSQESGTVVYNEQFF. In nucleotides, the CDR3 is TGTGCCAGCAGCCAAGAGTCCGGGACAGTGGTTTACAATGAGCAGTTCTTC. The chain links TRBV3-1 (or the pseudogene TRBV3-2) to TRBJ2-1; 7 bases fit TRBD1. After removal of 0 bases from V and 4 bases from J, the junction contained 9 bases not matched to a gene. CDR3 length: 17 residues. Germline lookup yields CDR1 LGHDT and CDR2 YNNKEL (reference sequence).

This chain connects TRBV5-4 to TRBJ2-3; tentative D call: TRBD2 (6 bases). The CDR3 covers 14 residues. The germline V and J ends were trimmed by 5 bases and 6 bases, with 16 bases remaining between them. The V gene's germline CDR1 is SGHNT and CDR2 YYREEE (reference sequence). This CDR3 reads CASSSGRDSDTQYF. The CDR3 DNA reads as TGTGCCAGCAGTTCGGGCCGGGACTCCGATACGCAGTATTTT.

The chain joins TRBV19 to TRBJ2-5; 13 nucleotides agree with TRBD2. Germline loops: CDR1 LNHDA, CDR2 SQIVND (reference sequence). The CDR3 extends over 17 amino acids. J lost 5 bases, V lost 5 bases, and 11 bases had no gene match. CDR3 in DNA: TGTGCCAGTAGTGCCCGGACCAGACTAGCGGGAGGCGAGACCCAGTACTTC. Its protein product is CASSARTRLAGGETQYF.